This T cell receptor (beta chain) was identified in a study of blood T cell repertoires in COVID-19. V was clipped by 4 bases and J by 6 bases, with 15 bases between them. CDR3 length: 14 amino acids. Germline assignment: CDR1 SQVTM and CDR2 ANQGSEA. Produced via immunoSEQ multiplex PCR; TCRdb's table is partial and in-frame only. The sample consists of 70,000 to 75,000 clones, around 80% of them appearing once. This TCR was sampled from a man between 60 and 75 years old with active or convalescent COVID-19. The rearrangement uses TRBV29-1 and TRBJ2-2; perhaps TRBD1 as D (6 bases). The sequencing input was peripheral blood. The CDR3 sequence is CSVASGTGSGELFF. DNA for the CDR3: TGCAGCGTTGCCTCCGGCACAGGGTCCGGGGAGCTGTTTTTT.